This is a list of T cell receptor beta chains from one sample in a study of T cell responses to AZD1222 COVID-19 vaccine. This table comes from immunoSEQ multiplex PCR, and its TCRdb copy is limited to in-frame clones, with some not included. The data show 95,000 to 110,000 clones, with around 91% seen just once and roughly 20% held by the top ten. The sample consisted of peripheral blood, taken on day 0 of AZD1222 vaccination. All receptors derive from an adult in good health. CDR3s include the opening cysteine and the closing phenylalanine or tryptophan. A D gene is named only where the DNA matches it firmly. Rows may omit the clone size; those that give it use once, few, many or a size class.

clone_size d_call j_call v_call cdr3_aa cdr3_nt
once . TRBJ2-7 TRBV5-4 CASSLAGRDPSYEQYF TGTGCCAGCAGCTTGGCCGGCAGGGACCCTTCCTACGAGCAGTACTTC
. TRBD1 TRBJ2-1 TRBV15 CATSSSGQGVNEQFF TGTGCCACCAGCAGTTCTGGACAGGGTGTGAATGAGCAGTTCTTC
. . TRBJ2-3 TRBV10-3 CAISAGGAHTDTQYF TGTGCCATCAGTGCCGGCGGGGCCCACACAGATACGCAGTATTTT
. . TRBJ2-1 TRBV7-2 CASRGVGYNEQFF TGTGCCAGCAGGGGAGTGGGGTACAATGAGCAGTTCTTC
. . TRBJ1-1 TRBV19 CASSIGRTNTEAFF TGTGCCAGTAGTATAGGACGGACGAACACTGAAGCTTTCTTT
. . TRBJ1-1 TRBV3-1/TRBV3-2 CASSQGSGITEAFF TGTGCCAGCAGCCAAGGGTCAGGAATAACTGAAGCTTTCTTT
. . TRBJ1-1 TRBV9 CASSVYPRRVGGTEAFF TGTGCCAGCAGCGTATACCCCAGAAGGGTTGGAGGCACTGAAGCTTTCTTT
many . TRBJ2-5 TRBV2 CATQGVGGPETQYF TGTGCCACCCAGGGGGTGGGGGGGCCAGAGACCCAGTACTTC
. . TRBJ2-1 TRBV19 CASSPTSGGANEQFF TGTGCCAGTAGTCCAACTAGTGGGGGGGCGAATGAGCAGTTCTTC
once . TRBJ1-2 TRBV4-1 CASSLYSGVTNYGYTF TGCGCCAGCAGCCTTTATTCCGGGGTAACTAACTATGGCTACACCTTC
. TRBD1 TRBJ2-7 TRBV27 CASSANSDRDEQYF TGTGCCAGCAGTGCTAACTCCGACAGGGACGAGCAGTACTTC
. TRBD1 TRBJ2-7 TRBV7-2 CASSLAGTGGNLYEQYF TGTGCCAGCAGCTTAGCAGGGACAGGGGGCAACCTCTACGAGCAGTACTTC
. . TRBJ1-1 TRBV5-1 CASRVTPNTEAFF TGCGCCAGCAGAGTGACGCCGAACACTGAAGCTTTCTTT
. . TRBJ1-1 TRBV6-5 CASSYSIQANTEAFF TGTGCCAGCAGTTACTCGATCCAGGCGAACACTGAAGCTTTCTTT
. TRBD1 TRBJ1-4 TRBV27 CASSLTGDVEKLFF TGTGCCAGCAGTTTAACAGGGGACGTTGAAAAACTGTTTTTT